This TCR beta chain emerged from a study of blood T cell repertoires in COVID-19. Study in general: The United States, Italy and Spain supplied acute and convalescent COVID-19 samples. The analysed material was cDNA or gDNA that came from T cells, B-cell-depleted T cells, or PBMCs.

Authors' analysis steps: Researchers report that nucleated cell counts were estimated from reference gene primer amplification. TCRdb's copy holds only in-frame clones and misses some; the assay was immunoSEQ multiplex PCR. D and trimming come from the DNA, and the V and J calls and clone size come from that table. The sample shows under 350,000 clones, approximately 90% of them seen only once. This TCR came from a man aged 35-49 years with acute or convalescent COVID-19. Sequencing used peripheral blood.

CDR3 amino acids: CASSPRGLDEQYF. Written as DNA, the CDR3 is TGTGCCAGCAGCCCCAGGGGTCTAGACGAGCAGTACTTC. The rearrangement links TRBV9 to TRBJ2-7, with D perhaps TRBD1 (6 bases). Germline V lookup: CDR1 SGDLS, CDR2 YYNGEE. Trimming shortened V by 4 bases and J by 5 bases, and 13 bases separated the two germline ends. The CDR3 is made up of 13 amino acids. The variable domain in full, completed from reference TRBV9 and TRBJ2-7, reads DSGVTQTPKHLITATGQRVTLRCSPRSGDLSVYWYQQSLDQGLQFLIQYYNGEERAKGNILERFSAQQFPDLHSELNLSSLELGDSALYFCASSPRGLDEQYFGPGTRLTVT.